Sequencing of this T cell receptor beta chain was carried out in a study of T cell repertoires in cytomegalovirus infection. Study-level information: CMV infection together with matching HLA type was indicated by public TCR beta signatures.

MiXCR was run by TCRdb on the reads, yielding one entry per CDR3 protein. The sample carries a few hundred thousand distinct CDR3 sequences, roughly 23% recorded once. The CDR3 has 13 residues. The ends were cut back, 4 bases at V and 1 base at J, with 7 bases in the middle. Germline CDR1 and CDR2: SNHLY and FYNNEI. There are a few counts of this clonotype. Its antigen is still unknown. The study's findings and limits: CMV carriers having the relevant HLA were flagged by cumulative public TCR beta family frequency. HLA-C-restricted CMV clonotypes gave the most frequent clonotype in two of eight donors.

The TCR sequence derives from a human donor in good health (CMV status not recorded). Some clones in this sample may be carry-over from other donors' samples. The sample comprised CD8+ T cells from PBMCs. The V gene is TRBV2, the J gene TRBJ1-1; unclear D gene. The CDR3 spells CASSVTANTEAFF. CDR3 DNA: TGTGCCAGCAGTGTAACAGCGAACACTGAAGCTTTCTTT.